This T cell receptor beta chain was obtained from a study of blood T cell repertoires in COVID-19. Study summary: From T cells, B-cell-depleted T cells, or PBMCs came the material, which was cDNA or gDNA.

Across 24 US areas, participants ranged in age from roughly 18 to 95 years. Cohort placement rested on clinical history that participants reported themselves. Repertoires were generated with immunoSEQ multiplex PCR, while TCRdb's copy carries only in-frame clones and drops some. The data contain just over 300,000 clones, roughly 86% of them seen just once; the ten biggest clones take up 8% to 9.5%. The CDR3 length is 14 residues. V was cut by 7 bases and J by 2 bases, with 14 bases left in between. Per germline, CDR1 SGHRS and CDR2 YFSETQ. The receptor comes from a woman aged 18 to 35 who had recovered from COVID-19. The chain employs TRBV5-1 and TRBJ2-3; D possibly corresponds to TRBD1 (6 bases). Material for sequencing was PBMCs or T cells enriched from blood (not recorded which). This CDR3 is CASQDTGPTDTQYF. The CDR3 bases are TGCGCCAGCCAGGACACAGGGCCCACAGATACGCAGTATTTT.